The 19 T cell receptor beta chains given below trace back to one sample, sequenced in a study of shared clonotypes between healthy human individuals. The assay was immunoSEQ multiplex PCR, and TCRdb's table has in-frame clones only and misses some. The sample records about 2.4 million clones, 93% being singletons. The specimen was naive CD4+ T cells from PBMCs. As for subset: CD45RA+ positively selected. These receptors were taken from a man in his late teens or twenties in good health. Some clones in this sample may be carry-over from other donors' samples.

In DNA, the CDR3 is TGTGCCAGCAGCTTACAACCAGGGGGTGAGCAGTTCTTC. It yields the protein CASSLQPGGEQFF. The chain joins TRBV7-2 to TRBJ2-1, with 7 bases identical to TRBD1. Germline V lookup: CDR1 SGHTA, CDR2 FQGNSA. Trimming cost V 2 bases and J 9 bases; bases outside gene matches: 4. The CDR3 covers 13 residues.

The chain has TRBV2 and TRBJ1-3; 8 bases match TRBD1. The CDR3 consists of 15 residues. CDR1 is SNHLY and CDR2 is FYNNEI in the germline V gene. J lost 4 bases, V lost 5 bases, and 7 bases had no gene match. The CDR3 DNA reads TGTGCCAGCAGTCGACAGGGGAAGGCAGGAAACACCATATATTTT. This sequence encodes CASSRQGKAGNTIYF.

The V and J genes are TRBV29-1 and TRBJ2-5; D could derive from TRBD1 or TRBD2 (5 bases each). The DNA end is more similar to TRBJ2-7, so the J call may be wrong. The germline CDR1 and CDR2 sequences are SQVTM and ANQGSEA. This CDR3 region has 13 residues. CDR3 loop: CSVDRDGSYEQYF. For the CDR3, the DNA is TGCAGCGTCGATAGGGACGGTTCCTACGAGCAGTACTTC.

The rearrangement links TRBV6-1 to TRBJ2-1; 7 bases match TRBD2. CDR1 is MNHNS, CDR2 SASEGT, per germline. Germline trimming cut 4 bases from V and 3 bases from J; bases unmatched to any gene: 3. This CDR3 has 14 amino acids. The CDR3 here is CASSGGGFYNEQFF. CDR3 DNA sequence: TGTGCCAGCAGTGGGGGGGGTTTCTACAATGAGCAGTTCTTC.

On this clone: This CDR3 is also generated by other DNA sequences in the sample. The CDR3 reads CASSLGLAGNNEQFF. In nucleotides, the CDR3 is TGTGCCAGCAGCTTGGGGCTAGCGGGGAACAATGAGCAGTTCTTC. This chain connects TRBV5-4 to TRBJ2-1; 9 positions agree with TRBD2. The CDR3 has 15 amino acids. The V gene's germline CDR1 is SGHNT and CDR2 YYREEE (reference sequence). After removal of 0 bases from V and 5 bases from J, the junction contained 3 bases not matched to a gene.

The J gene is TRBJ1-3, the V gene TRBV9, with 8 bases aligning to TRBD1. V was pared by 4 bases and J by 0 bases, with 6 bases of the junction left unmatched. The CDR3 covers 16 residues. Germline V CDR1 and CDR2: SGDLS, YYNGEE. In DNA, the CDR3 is TGTGCCAGCAGCCCGGAGACAGGGGCCTCTGGAAACACCATATATTTT. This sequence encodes CASSPETGASGNTIYF.

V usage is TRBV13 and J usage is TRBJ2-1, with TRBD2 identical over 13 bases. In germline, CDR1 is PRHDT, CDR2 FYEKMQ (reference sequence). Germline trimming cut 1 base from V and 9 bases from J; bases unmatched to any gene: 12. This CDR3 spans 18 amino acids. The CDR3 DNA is TGTGCCAGCAGCTTAGTTGGGCCCCTCGGACTAGCGGGAGTTGAGCAGTTCTTC. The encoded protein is CASSLVGPLGLAGVEQFF.

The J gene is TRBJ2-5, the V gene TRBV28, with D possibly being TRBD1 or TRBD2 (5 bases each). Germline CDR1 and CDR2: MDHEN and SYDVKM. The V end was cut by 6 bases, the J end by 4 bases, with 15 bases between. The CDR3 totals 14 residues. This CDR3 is CASRTGTQRETQYF. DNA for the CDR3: TGTGCCAGCAGAACCGGGACCCAGCGAGAGACCCAGTACTTC.

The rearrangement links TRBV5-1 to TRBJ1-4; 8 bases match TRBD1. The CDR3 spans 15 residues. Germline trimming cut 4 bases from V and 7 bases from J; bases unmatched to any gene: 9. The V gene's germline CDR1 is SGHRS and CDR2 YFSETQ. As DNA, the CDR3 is TGCGCCAGCAGCCCTCAGGGGGCGCGGAGTGAAAAACTGTTTTTT. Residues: CASSPQGARSEKLFF.

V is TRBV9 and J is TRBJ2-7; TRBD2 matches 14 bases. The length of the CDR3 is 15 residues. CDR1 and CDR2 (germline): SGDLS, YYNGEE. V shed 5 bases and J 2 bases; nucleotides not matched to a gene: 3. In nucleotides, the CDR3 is TGTGCCAGCAGTAAGGGACTAGCGGGGGCCTACGAGCAGTACTTC. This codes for CASSKGLAGAYEQYF.

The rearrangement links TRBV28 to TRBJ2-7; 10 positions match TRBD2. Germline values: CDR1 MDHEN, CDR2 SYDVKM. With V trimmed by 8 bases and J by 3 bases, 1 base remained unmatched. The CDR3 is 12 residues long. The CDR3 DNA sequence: TGTGCCAGCGGGACTAGCGTCTACGAGCAGTACTTC. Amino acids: CASGTSVYEQYF.

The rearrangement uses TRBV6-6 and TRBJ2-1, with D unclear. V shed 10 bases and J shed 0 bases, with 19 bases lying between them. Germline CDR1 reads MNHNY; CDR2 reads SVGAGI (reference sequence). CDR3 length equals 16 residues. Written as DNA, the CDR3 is TGTGCCACTCTCCTGGACGAGGATAGCTCCTACAATGAGCAGTTCTTC. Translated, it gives CATLLDEDSSYNEQFF.

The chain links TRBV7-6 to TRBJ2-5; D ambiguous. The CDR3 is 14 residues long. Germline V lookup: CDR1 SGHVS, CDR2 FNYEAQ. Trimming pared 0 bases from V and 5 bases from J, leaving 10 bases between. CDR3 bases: TGTGCCAGCAGCTTAGCGGGCACGCTGGAGACCCAGTACTTC. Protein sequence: CASSLAGTLETQYF.

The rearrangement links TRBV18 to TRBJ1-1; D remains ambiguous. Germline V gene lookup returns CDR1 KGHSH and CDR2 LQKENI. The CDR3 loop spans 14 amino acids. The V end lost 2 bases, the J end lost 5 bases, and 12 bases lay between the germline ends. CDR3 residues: CASSPNTRGTEAFF. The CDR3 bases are TGTGCCAGCTCACCAAACACCCGGGGAACTGAAGCTTTCTTT.

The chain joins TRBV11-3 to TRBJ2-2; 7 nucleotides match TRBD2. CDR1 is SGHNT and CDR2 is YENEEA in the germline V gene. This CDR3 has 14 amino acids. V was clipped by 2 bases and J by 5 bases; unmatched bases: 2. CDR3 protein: CASSLREGTGELFF. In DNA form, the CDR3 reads TGTGCCAGCAGCTTAAGGGAGGGTACCGGGGAGCTGTTTTTT.

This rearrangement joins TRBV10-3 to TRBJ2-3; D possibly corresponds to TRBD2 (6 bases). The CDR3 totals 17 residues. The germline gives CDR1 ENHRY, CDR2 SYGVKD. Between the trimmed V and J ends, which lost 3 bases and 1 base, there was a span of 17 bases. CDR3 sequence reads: CAISDRGWRSGTDTQYF. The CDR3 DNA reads TGTGCCATCAGTGATCGGGGGTGGAGGTCGGGCACAGATACGCAGTATTTT.

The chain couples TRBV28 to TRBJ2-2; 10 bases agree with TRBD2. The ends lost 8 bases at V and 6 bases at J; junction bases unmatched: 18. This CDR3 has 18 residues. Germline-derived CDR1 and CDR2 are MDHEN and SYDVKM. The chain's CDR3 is CASGRGRASGRTAGELFF. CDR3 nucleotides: TGTGCCAGCGGTAGGGGCAGGGCTAGCGGGAGAACGGCCGGGGAGCTGTTTTTT.

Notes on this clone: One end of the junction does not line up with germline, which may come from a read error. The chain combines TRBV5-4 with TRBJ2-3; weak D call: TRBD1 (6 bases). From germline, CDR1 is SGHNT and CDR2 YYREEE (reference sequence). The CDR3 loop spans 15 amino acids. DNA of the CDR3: TGTGCCGGCAGGGGTCGGGACGCGGTCACAGATACGCAGTATTTT. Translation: CAGRGRDAVTDTQYF.

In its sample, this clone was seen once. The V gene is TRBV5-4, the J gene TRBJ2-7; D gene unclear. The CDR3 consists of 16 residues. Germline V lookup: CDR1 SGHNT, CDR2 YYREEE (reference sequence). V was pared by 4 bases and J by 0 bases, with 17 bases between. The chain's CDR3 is CASSPGAVPLSYEQYF. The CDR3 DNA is TGTGCCAGCAGCCCTGGCGCAGTTCCCCTCTCCTACGAGCAGTACTTC. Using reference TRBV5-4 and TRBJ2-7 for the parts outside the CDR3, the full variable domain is ETGVTQSPTHLIKTRGQQVTLRCSSQSGHNTVSWYQQALGQGPQFIFQYYREEENGRGNFPPRFSGLQFPNYSSELNVNALELDDSALYLCASSPGAVPLSYEQYFGPGTRLTVT.